This T cell receptor beta chain appears in the sequencing data of a study of cytomegalovirus exposure and HLA in healthy donors. Study results and limitations: In an earlier analysis, about 87% or about 30%: the productive usage of most TCR beta V segments.

Trimming pared 5 bases from V and 0 bases from J, leaving 17 bases between. The germline V gene has CDR1 SGHRS and CDR2 YFSETQ. This CDR3 has 16 residues. Worth noting for this clone: What it recognizes is unknown.

The PCR contained 60 Vbeta and 13 Jbeta primers. Libraries were prepared by immunoSEQ multiplex PCR; TCRdb keeps only in-frame clonotypes and omits some of them. This table has roughly 69,000 clones, 70% to 80% appearing once. The receptor's source is a young man in good health and CMV-seronegative. The sample taken for sequencing was PBMCs. The gene calls are TRBV5-1 and TRBJ2-5, with D possibly TRBD2 on 6 matching bases. The CDR3 DNA is TGCGCCAGCAGTTCTCCTGAAGGACTAAACCAAGAGACCCAGTACTTC. Its protein is CASSSPEGLNQETQYF.